Listed below are T cell receptor beta chains from one sample, sequenced in a study of OX40 agonist ivuxolimab in advanced cancers. Profiling relied on immunoSEQ multiplex PCR, and the TCRdb table lists in-frame clones only, not all of them. The sample records over 20,000 clones, roughly 90% being singletons. Source: CD4+ or CD8+ T cells sorted from blood, taken in a trial of the OX40 agonist ivuxolimab. The source is an adult with an advanced solid tumor such as melanoma, head and neck, liver or kidney cancer. Each CDR3 is given with its conserved first and last residue. The D gene is left open where the match is weak. Only some rows state a clone size, as once, few, many or a class for expanded clones.

clone size | D gene | J gene | V gene | CDR3 length | CDR3 DNA | CDR3 protein
- | - | TRBJ2-1 | TRBV28 | 14 | TGTGCCAGCAGTTTAGAGGGTCCCTACAATGAGCAGTTCTTC | CASSLEGPYNEQFF
- | TRBD1 | TRBJ2-7 | TRBV7-9 | 14 | TGTGCCAGCAGCTTTCCCAGGGACAGTTACGAGCAGTACTTC | CASSFPRDSYEQYF
- | TRBD1 | TRBJ1-2 | TRBV4-1 | 15 | TGCGCCAGCAGCTCAACAGGGGGACCTAACTATGGCTACACCTTC | CASSSTGGPNYGYTF
once | - | TRBJ2-1 | TRBV7-9 | 14 | TGTGCCAGCAGCTCAACCGGGAACAACAATGAGCAGTTCTTC | CASSSTGNNNEQFF
- | - | TRBJ1-1 | TRBV7-9 | 16 | TGTGCCAGCAGCCCCATACCCGGGAGGACGAACACTGAAGCTTTCTTT | CASSPIPGRTNTEAFF
- | - | TRBJ1-4 | TRBV7-9 | 14 | TGTGCCAGCAGCTTAGCGACTGGGGGTGAAAAACTGTTTTTT | CASSLATGGEKLFF
- | - | TRBJ2-1 | TRBV6-5 | 14 | TGTGCCAGCAGCTCCGGCTTGGGCTCCTATGAGCAGTTCTTC | CASSSGLGSYEQFF
- | - | TRBJ1-3 | TRBV7-9 | 13 | TGTGCCAGCAGCCCGTCACCTGGAAACACCATATATTTT | CASSPSPGNTIYF
once | - | TRBJ1-3 | TRBV7-2 | 15 | TGTGCCAGCAGCTTAGCGGGAGGGGCTGGAAACACCATATATTTT | CASSLAGGAGNTIYF
- | TRBD1 | TRBJ1-2 | TRBV6-1 | 12 | TGTGCCAGCCTTCGACAGGGGAATGGCTACACCTTC | CASLRQGNGYTF
- | TRBD1 | TRBJ2-5 | TRBV5-1 | 14 | TGCGCCAGCAGCTTGCTCAGGGGGCAGGAGACCCAGTACTTC | CASSLLRGQETQYF
- | TRBD1 | TRBJ2-7 | TRBV29-1 | 15 | TGCAGCGTTGAGGGGCGGGGACAGGGGGCTTACGAGCAGTACTTC | CSVEGRGQGAYEQYF
- | - | TRBJ2-1 | TRBV6-5 | 14 | TGTGCCAGCACCCCCGGACCAACCATCAATGAGCAGTTCTTC | CASTPGPTINEQFF
- | - | TRBJ2-7 | TRBV6-6 | 12 | TGTGCCAGCAGTACGGGGGACTACGAGCAGTACTTC | CASSTGDYEQYF
- | - | TRBJ1-5 | TRBV6-5 | 14 | TGTGCCAGCAGTTACTCCACCCACGGTCAGCCCCAGCATTTT | CASSYSTHGQPQHF
- | - | TRBJ2-5 | TRBV11-1 | 13 | TGTGCCAGCAGCTTATGGTTCGGGGAGACCCAGTACTTC | CASSLWFGETQYF
- | TRBD1 | TRBJ2-7 | TRBV5-8 | 15 | TGTGCCAGCAGGGGGACAGGGGGCGCGTCCTACGAGCAGTACTTC | CASRGTGGASYEQYF
- | TRBD1 | TRBJ1-2 | TRBV12-5 | 17 | TGTGCTAGTGGTATAACCGGGACAGGGGCGGTAGACTATGGCTACACCTTC | CASGITGTGAVDYGYTF
once | TRBD2 | TRBJ2-7 | TRBV28 | 15 | TGTGCCAGCAGACATACTAGCGGGAGAATGTACGAGCAGTACTTC | CASRHTSGRMYEQYF
few | - | TRBJ1-1 | TRBV25-1 | 15 | TGTGCCAGCGCAGGGTCGGGACACCAGAACACTGAAGCTTTCTTT | CASAGSGHQNTEAFF
few | - | TRBJ2-7 | TRBV2 | 12 | TGTGCCAGCAGTGAATGGCAGTACGAGCAGTACTTC | CASSEWQYEQYF
- | TRBD2 | TRBJ2-1 | TRBV19 | 15 | TGTGCCAGTAGTATAGCTAGCGGGATCTACAATGAGCAGTTCTTC | CASSIASGIYNEQFF
- | TRBD1 | TRBJ1-2 | TRBV27 | 13 | TGTGCCAGCAGCAATGGGGACAGCTATGGCTACACCTTC | CASSNGDSYGYTF
- | - | TRBJ1-5 | TRBV27 | 13 | TGTGCCAGCAGCCAAGGCTACAATCAGCCCCAGCATTTT | CASSQGYNQPQHF
- | - | TRBJ2-5 | TRBV5-8 | 14 | TGTGCCAGCAGCTTGGAACGGTACGGGGAGACCCAGTACTTC | CASSLERYGETQYF
- | - | TRBJ1-1 | TRBV7-3 | 13 | TGTGCCAGCAGCCCCGTGGGGGGGACTGAAGCTTTCTTT | CASSPVGGTEAFF
large | TRBD1 | TRBJ1-2 | TRBV29-1 | 15 | TGCAGCGTTGAAGGGACAGGGGGACACTACTATGGCTACACCTTC | CSVEGTGGHYYGYTF
- | - | TRBJ2-6 | TRBV27 | 15 | TGTGCCAGCAGAGAAATGGGGGCCGGGGCCAACGTCCTGACTTTC | CASREMGAGANVLTF
few | - | TRBJ1-5 | TRBV27 | 13 | TGTGCCAGCAGTTTAGGGGGAACTCAGCCCCAGCATTTT | CASSLGGTQPQHF
once | - | TRBJ2-2 | TRBV27 | 15 | TGTGCCAGCAGTCCCCCGGCCGGGGCGGCCGGGGAGCTGTTTTTT | CASSPPAGAAGELFF
- | - | TRBJ2-7 | TRBV6-5 | 13 | TGTGCCAGCAGCTCCGGGGATACCTACGAGCAGTACTTC | CASSSGDTYEQYF
- | TRBD2 | TRBJ2-5 | TRBV7-9 | 16 | TGTGCCAGCAGCCCCCAACTAGCGGGAGGCCGAAAGACCCAGTACTTC | CASSPQLAGGRKTQYF
- | - | TRBJ1-1 | TRBV6-5 | 14 | TGTGCCAGCAGCATACGTGGGGGTGGCACTGAAGCTTTCTTT | CASSIRGGGTEAFF
- | TRBD1 | TRBJ2-2 | TRBV11-3 | 16 | TGTGCCAGCAGCGAGGGCGGACAGGGTGATACCGGGGAGCTGTTTTTT | CASSEGGQGDTGELFF
- | - | TRBJ2-5 | TRBV28 | 12 | TGTGCCAGCAGTTCGTGGGCAGAGACCCAGTACTTC | CASSSWAETQYF